A single sample gave rise to the 32 T cell receptor beta chains below, sequenced in a study of graft-versus-host responses after intestinal transplantation. Method: immunoSEQ multiplex PCR; TCRdb's copy keeps in-frame clones and lacks some. The sample includes approximately 15,000 clones, 88% of them seen just once. The sequences come from PBMCs, collected around 110 days after intestinal transplant. These receptors all come from a human patient who received an intestinal transplant, so some T cells may come from the graft donor.

In its sample, this clone was seen once. This chain's CDR3 is CAIRGTSGRDSSYEQYF. CDR3 DNA sequence: TGTGCCATCAGAGGGACTAGCGGGAGGGACAGCTCCTACGAGCAGTACTTC. The rearrangement links TRBV10-3 to TRBJ2-7, with 16 bases matching TRBD2. Germline CDR1 and CDR2: ENHRY and SYGVKD. Trimming took 6 bases from V and 0 from J; bases not matched to a gene: 5. The CDR3 has 17 amino acids.

J is TRBJ2-5 and V is TRBV11-2; D remains ambiguous. The CDR3 has 13 residues. V lost 5 bases and J lost 5, with 12 bases in between. The germline V gene has CDR1 SGHAT and CDR2 FQNNGV. CDR3 region: CASSLQVWETQYF. Here the CDR3 DNA reads TGTGCCAGCAGCCTCCAAGTGTGGGAGACCCAGTACTTC.

This chain uses TRBV28 with TRBJ1-2; TRBD1 agrees at 7 bases. This CDR3 spans 14 amino acids. V lost 6 bases to trimming and J lost 8 bases; unmatched junction nucleotides: 12. In germline, CDR1 is MDHEN, CDR2 SYDVKM. DNA for the CDR3: TGTGCCAGCAGCCCAATTAACAGGGGATACGGCTACACCTTC. Amino acids: CASSPINRGYGYTF.

The chain has TRBV11-3 and TRBJ2-7, with TRBD2 identical over 8 bases. V was clipped by 1 base and J by 6 bases; unmatched bases: 11. CDR1 and CDR2 from the germline V gene are SGHNT and YENEEA. This CDR3 has 16 amino acids. CDR3 sequence (DNA): TGTGCCAGCAGCTTAGGGTCGGGAGGGCCAGCAGGCGAGCAGTACTTC. It codes for CASSLGSGGPAGEQYF.

This chain connects TRBV27 to TRBJ2-7; D may be TRBD2 (6 bases). The CDR3 totals 15 residues. Germline V gene lookup returns CDR1 MNHEY and CDR2 SMNVEV (reference sequence). Trimming shortened V by 1 base and J by 1 base, and 11 bases separated the two germline ends. As DNA, the CDR3 is TGTGCCAGCAGTTTATGGTCCAGCGGGTCCTACGAGCAGTACTTC. Translation gives CASSLWSSGSYEQYF.

This clone has just a few counts. This chain joins TRBV21-1 and TRBJ2-5; the D call TRBD1 from the table was never checked on the DNA. TRBV21-1 is assigned pseudogene status. The CDR3 has 15 amino acids. The CDR3 coding sequence is TGTGCCAGCAGCAAAAGGGGAAGAGTACCAAGAGACCAGTACTTC. It encodes CASSKRGRVPRDQYF.

The chain has TRBV28 and TRBJ1-6; a possible D gene is TRBD1 (5 bases). Germline V gene data show CDR1 as MDHEN and CDR2 as SYDVKM. V dropped 7 bases and J dropped 11 bases, with 18 bases sitting between them. The CDR3 is 14 amino acids. The CDR3 nucleotides are TGTGCCAGCAATTTTAGCGGGACGGCGACACCCCTCCACTTT. Protein sequence: CASNFSGTATPLHF.

The CDR3 protein is CASSVGVAGVGGANVLTF. The CDR3 DNA follows: TGTGCCAGCAGTGTTGGAGTAGCGGGAGTAGGTGGGGCCAACGTCCTGACTTTC. The rearrangement links TRBV2 to TRBJ2-6, with 9 positions matching TRBD2. The CDR3 length is 18 residues. Trimming at V came to 4 bases and at J to 3 bases, leaving 10 bases not matched to a gene. Germline CDR1 and CDR2: SNHLY and FYNNEI. The variable domain in full, with the rest retrieved from reference TRBV2 and TRBJ2-6, is EPEVTQTPSHQVTQMGQEVILRCVPISNHLYFYWYRQILGQKVEFLVSFYNNEISEKSEIFDDQFSVERPDGSNFTLKIRSTKLEDSAMYFCASSVGVAGVGGANVLTFGAGSRLTVL.

This clone showed up just a few times. The chain uses TRBV5-4 and TRBJ2-6; D possibly corresponds to TRBD2 (7 bases). Germline lookup yields CDR1 SGHNT and CDR2 YYREEE (reference sequence). Trimming removed 0 bases at V and 0 bases at J, with 10 bases between. The CDR3 extends over 17 amino acids. In DNA form, the CDR3 reads TGTGCCAGCAGCTTGGAAGGGGGGGGCTCTGGGGCCAACGTCCTGACTTTC. Protein sequence: CASSLEGGGSGANVLTF. Filled out from reference TRBV5-4 and TRBJ2-6, the complete variable domain reads ETGVTQSPTHLIKTRGQQVTLRCSSQSGHNTVSWYQQALGQGPQFIFQYYREEENGRGNFPPRFSGLQFPNYSSELNVNALELDDSALYLCASSLEGGGSGANVLTFGAGSRLTVL.

V is TRBV7-3 and J is TRBJ2-3, with 11 positions matching TRBD2. Germline V gives CDR1 SGHTA, CDR2 FQGTGA. The ends lost 5 bases at V and 1 base at J; junction bases unmatched: 2. The CDR3 has 15 residues. In nucleotides, the CDR3 is TGTGCCAGCAGCCCGACTAGCGGGGGCACAGATACGCAGTATTTT. Its protein is CASSPTSGGTDTQYF.

The gene calls are TRBV10-3 and TRBJ1-5; 8 nucleotides match TRBD1. The CDR3 totals 15 residues. V gave up 10 bases and J gave up 7 bases; unmatched junction bases: 15. Per germline, CDR1 ENHRY and CDR2 SYGVKD. In DNA, the CDR3 is TGTGCCACTCAGGACAGGGAGGATTGGGACCAGCCCCAGCATTTT. Its translation is CATQDREDWDQPQHF.

This rearrangement joins TRBV7-9 to TRBJ2-7; a possible D gene is TRBD1 (6 bases). V shed 6 bases and J shed 0 bases, with 15 bases lying between them. The CDR3 is 15 residues long. Germline V lookup: CDR1 SEHNR, CDR2 FQNEAQ (reference sequence). The CDR3 is CASSLRQASSYEQYF. The CDR3 DNA is TGTGCCAGCAGTCTACGACAGGCGAGCTCCTACGAGCAGTACTTC.

This clone was observed a few times. J is TRBJ1-3 and V is TRBV5-1, with TRBD1 matching over 8 bases. J lost 4 bases, V lost 3 bases, and 6 bases had no gene match. In germline, CDR1 is SGHRS, CDR2 YFSETQ. The CDR3 runs to 15 residues. The CDR3 bases are TGCGCCAGCAGCTACCGGACAGGGTCAGGAAACACCATATATTTT. Protein sequence: CASSYRTGSGNTIYF.

The CDR3: CASSRGPQGGRAMAYEQFF. The CDR3 nucleotides read TGCGCCAGCAGCCGGGGCCCACAGGGCGGGAGGGCCATGGCGTATGAGCAGTTCTTC. This chain connects TRBV5-1 to TRBJ2-1; TRBD2 aligns across 9 bases. The ends lost 4 bases at V and 8 bases at J; junction bases unmatched: 22. The CDR3 length is 19 residues. CDR1 SGHRS and CDR2 YFSETQ come from the germline V gene.

The gene calls are TRBV9 and TRBJ2-5; D might be TRBD1 (6 bases). The germline V gene has CDR1 SGDLS and CDR2 YYNGEE. CDR3 length equals 13 residues. V was cut by 4 bases and J by 5 bases, with 12 bases left in between. The CDR3 coding sequence is TGTGCCAGCAGCCTAGGGGGATGGGAGACCCAGTACTTC. This gives the protein CASSLGGWETQYF.

This clone has just a few counts. The genes are TRBV29-1 and TRBJ1-1, with unresolved D. V lost 1 base and J lost 6, with 6 bases in between. The CDR3 contains 11 residues. CDR1 is SQVTM, CDR2 ANQGSEA, per germline. The CDR3 is CSVEVGAEAFF. The CDR3 DNA reads as TGCAGCGTTGAAGTCGGGGCTGAAGCTTTCTTT.

This chain connects TRBV27 to TRBJ2-7, with 9 bases lining up with TRBD1. Germline V gene lookup returns CDR1 MNHEY and CDR2 SMNVEV (reference sequence). Trimming removed 4 bases from V and 0 bases from J; junction bases left unmatched: 19. The CDR3 runs to 20 residues. In DNA, the CDR3 is TGTGCCAGCAGTTCGAGTCTAGAAGGGGACAGGGACAGCCCCTCCTACGAGCAGTACTTC. This encodes CASSSSLEGDRDSPSYEQYF.

This clone was picked up one time. V and J are TRBV19 and TRBJ2-1, with 8 positions matching TRBD2. CDR3 length: 14 residues. The germline CDR1 and CDR2 sequences are LNHDA and SQIVND (reference sequence). After removal of 1 base from V and 5 bases from J, the junction contained 1 base not matched to a gene. The chain's CDR3 is CASSIVREDNEQFF. The DNA of the CDR3 is TGTGCCAGTAGTATAGTGCGGGAGGACAATGAGCAGTTCTTC. Combining the CDR3 with reference TRBV19 and TRBJ2-1 gives the whole variable domain DGGITQSPKYLFRKEGQNVTLSCEQNLNHDAMYWYRQDPGQGLRLIYYSQIVNDFQKGDIAEGYSVSREKKESFPLTVTSAQKNPTAFYLCASSIVREDNEQFFGPGTRLTVL.

The chain uses TRBV30 and TRBJ2-7, with D possibly TRBD2 on 5 matching bases. Germline CDR1 GTSNPN, CDR2 SVGIG (reference sequence). CDR3 length equals 13 residues. Trimming stripped 1 base from V and 2 bases from J, with 9 bases between. The CDR3 sequence is CAWSDGNTYEQYF. The CDR3 bases are TGTGCCTGGAGTGACGGGAATACCTACGAGCAGTACTTC.

CDR3 in DNA: TGTGCCAGCAGCTACCGCCTGACAGGGGATATCACCTACGAGCAGTACTTC. Translated: CASSYRLTGDITYEQYF. V usage is TRBV28 and J usage is TRBJ2-5; the match to TRBD1 covers 8 bases. The J call may be incorrect, as the DNA end agrees better with TRBJ2-7. Germline V CDR1 and CDR2: MDHEN, SYDVKM. The CDR3 is made up of 17 amino acids.

The genes are TRBV27 and TRBJ2-5, with 7 bases aligning to TRBD1. The end of the DNA is better explained by TRBJ2-7, so the J call may be wrong. CDR1 is MNHEY and CDR2 is SMNVEV in the germline V gene (reference sequence). The CDR3 length is 14 residues. The CDR3 DNA reads as TGTGCCAGCAGTTTATCTAGGGGGCTCTACGAGCAGTACTTC. Translated, it gives CASSLSRGLYEQYF.

This chain connects TRBV7-9 to TRBJ2-3; no clear D. Germline CDR1 SEHNR, CDR2 FQNEAQ (reference sequence). The CDR3 is 14 amino acids. V was trimmed by 4 bases and J by 1 base, leaving 9 bases between them. The CDR3 sequence: CASSWVFGTDTQYF. In DNA form, the CDR3 reads TGTGCCAGCAGCTGGGTGTTCGGCACAGATACGCAGTATTTT.

This clone was observed a few times. The chain is built from TRBV6-8 and TRBJ2-7; D is possibly TRBD1 (5 bases). CDR1 is MNHGY, CDR2 SAAAGT, per germline. V lost 4 bases to trimming and J lost 3 bases, with 13 bases between them. The CDR3 extends over 14 amino acids. CDR3 sequence (DNA): TGTGCCAGCAGTTTCTCGGACAACTACTACGAGCAGTACTTC. Protein: CASSFSDNYYEQYF.

The table lists this clone with a few counts. The chain employs TRBV19 and TRBJ1-4; no clear D gene. This CDR3 region has 13 residues. V was clipped by 1 base and J by 7 bases, with 7 bases between them. Germline CDR1 reads LNHDA; CDR2 reads SQIVND (reference sequence). The DNA for the CDR3 is TGTGCCAGTAGTATAGGGCTCGGTGAAAAACTGTTTTTT. Amino acid sequence: CASSIGLGEKLFF.

The chain has TRBV5-1 and TRBJ2-5; unclear D gene. CDR3 size: 14 residues. Trimming removed 0 bases from V and 2 bases from J, with 8 bases in between. CDR1 SGHRS and CDR2 YFSETQ come from the germline V gene. CDR3 DNA sequence: TGCGCCAGCAGCTTGGGACACCTTCAAGAGACCCAGTACTTC. It specifies CASSLGHLQETQYF.

The chain uses TRBV6-5 and TRBJ2-7, with D tentatively TRBD2 (5 bases). Germline V gene sequence: CDR1 MNHEY, CDR2 SVGAGI. V lost 6 bases, J lost 2 bases, and 11 bases lay in between. CDR3 size: 13 residues. This CDR3 reads CASSPSGTYEQYF. CDR3 sequence (DNA): TGTGCCAGCAGCCCCAGCGGAACCTACGAGCAGTACTTC.

The count of this clone is one. The gene calls are TRBV7-3 and TRBJ2-2; the D gene is possibly TRBD1 (5 bases). This CDR3 region has 15 residues. In germline, CDR1 is SGHTA, CDR2 FQGTGA. V lost 1 base to trimming and J lost 5 bases, with 11 bases between them. Here the CDR3 DNA reads TGTGCCAGCAGCTTAAATAGTCAGGGTACCGGGGAGCTGTTTTTT. Protein: CASSLNSQGTGELFF.

The chain combines TRBV11-1 with TRBJ1-1, with D possibly TRBD1 on 5 matching bases. Deletions cut 0 bases from V and 1 base from J, with 6 bases between. The germline V gene has CDR1 SGHAT and CDR2 FQDESV (reference sequence). This CDR3 comprises 14 residues. The CDR3 here is CASSLARANTEAFF. The CDR3 DNA sequence: TGTGCCAGCAGCTTAGCCAGGGCGAACACTGAAGCTTTCTTT.

The chain links TRBV6-5 to TRBJ2-3; D is perhaps TRBD2 (5 bases). V was cut by 6 bases and J by 4 bases, with 14 bases left in between. This CDR3 has 14 amino acids. Per the germline V gene, CDR1 is MNHEY and CDR2 is SVGAGI. DNA for the CDR3: TGTGCCAGCAGGAGCGGAGCTGGCCCAGATACGCAGTATTTT. This encodes CASRSGAGPDTQYF.

This clone was counted a few times. The V gene is TRBV7-9, the J gene TRBJ2-7, with D possibly being TRBD1 (7 bases). The V and J ends lost 5 bases and 5 bases respectively, with 16 bases between them. This CDR3 is 14 amino acids long. Germline assignment: CDR1 SEHNR and CDR2 FQNEAQ (reference sequence). CDR3 protein: CASSRGDSYHEQYF. The CDR3 nucleotides read TGTGCCAGCAGCAGGGGGGACAGTTACCACGAGCAGTACTTC.

V is TRBV15 and J is TRBJ2-3, with unresolved D. The CDR3 covers 14 residues. Trimming took off 3 bases at V and 0 bases at J, with 7 bases between the two ends. Germline CDR1 is LNHNV and CDR2 is YYDKDF (reference sequence). The CDR3 DNA reads TGTGCCACCAGCAGGGTGGCTAGCACAGATACGCAGTATTTT. Translation gives CATSRVASTDTQYF.

The V gene is TRBV9, the J gene TRBJ2-5, with 9 bases fitting TRBD2. The CDR3 is 19 amino acids. Germline CDR1 and CDR2: SGDLS and YYNGEE. V lost 0 bases to trimming and J lost 2 bases; unmatched junction nucleotides: 14. The DNA for the CDR3 is TGTGCCAGCAGCGTAGCCGGTAGCGGGAGAGGTGGAAGGCAAGAGACCCAGTACTTC. Protein: CASSVAGSGRGGRQETQYF.